The T cell receptor (beta chain) under discussion was sequenced for a study of T cell responses to AZD1222 COVID-19 vaccine. Study at large: Pooling of second doses given at about 4 or about 12 weeks was done. Study-level points and caveats: Dominant CD4 TCR responses targeted spike regions 160-218 and 743-854. An increase in Spike-specific TCR breadth and depth was observed after two AZD1222 doses. The donor cohort was predominantly white British with a female majority, and clonal diversity may have been underestimated.

Produced via immunoSEQ multiplex PCR; TCRdb's table is partial and in-frame only. This sample has around 150,000 clones, with 90% found just once. The CDR3 is made up of 11 amino acids. Trimming stripped 5 bases from V and 12 bases from J, with 13 bases between. From germline, CDR1 is SGHTA and CDR2 FQGNSA. On this clone: What it binds is not known.

The sequence was obtained from an adult in good health. Material: peripheral blood, obtained on day 0 of AZD1222 vaccination. V is TRBV7-2 and J is TRBJ1-1; D is unclear. CDR3: CASSTYALTFF. DNA of the CDR3: TGTGCCAGCAGCACGTACGCCTTGACTTTCTTT.